This TCR beta chain comes out of a study of T-cell reconstitution after alpha-beta-depleted transplantation in children. Whole-study results and caveats: Newly made T cells mostly supplied T-cell counts and diversity one year after transplant. Recipient T cells and thymic progenitors that survived gave rise to the high TCRbeta diversity observed at day 60 in some patients. It was reported that alpha-beta T cells came from several hundred expanded graft clones (about two months after transplant).

CDR1 is SGHDT and CDR2 is YYEEEE in the germline V gene. The CDR3 is 16 residues long. With 1 base removed from V and 0 bases from J, the gap between germline ends came to 11 bases. Of note for this clonotype: Its antigen is not identified.

Preparation of the TCRbeta library was carried out with unique molecular identifiers. Each CDR3 protein gets one entry after TCRdb re-called the PCR reads with MiXCR. The sample has some 300,000 distinct CDR3 sequences, roughly 7.8% seen once. The source was peripheral blood, collected 360 days after TCRalphabeta/CD19-depleted stem cell transplant. This receptor was identified in a female patient aged 2 to 10 who had a stem cell transplant for Fanconi anemia, so the T cells may come from the graft donor. The chain joins TRBV5-6 to TRBJ1-5; no clear D. The CDR3 sequence: CASSLLTDYSNQPQHF. The CDR3 DNA sequence: TGTGCCAGCAGCTTGCTGACCGATTATAGCAATCAGCCCCAGCATTTT.